This T cell receptor beta chain came from a study of blood T cell repertoires in COVID-19. The germline V gene has CDR1 SGDLS and CDR2 YYNGEE. The V gene lost 4 bases and the J gene lost 5 bases, with 21 bases spanning the gap. The CDR3 has 17 amino acids. Some clones are missing from TCRdb's copy, which holds only in-frame ones; the method was immunoSEQ multiplex PCR. The sample yields approximately 230,000 clones, around 90% seen once. This TCR derives from a woman aged 18-30 years who had recovered from COVID-19. Sequencing was carried out using PBMCs or T cells enriched from blood (not recorded which). The V gene is TRBV9, the J gene TRBJ1-4; maybe TRBD1 (5 bases). This CDR3 is CASSRAGDPFRNEKLFF. The CDR3 DNA reads TGTGCCAGCAGCCGCGCGGGGGACCCCTTTCGGAATGAAAAACTGTTTTTT.